A selection of T cell receptor beta chains follows, all from one sample in a study of cytomegalovirus exposure and HLA in healthy donors. Produced via immunoSEQ multiplex PCR; TCRdb's table is partial and in-frame only. This sample has fewer than 200,000 clones, with 60% to 85% found just once. What was sequenced was PBMCs. These receptors all stem from a man in his forties in good health and CMV-seronegative. CDR3s include the opening cysteine and the closing phenylalanine or tryptophan. A D gene is named only where the DNA matches it firmly. The size field is filled for only some rows; it gives once, few, many or a size class.

j_gene	len	d_gene	abundance	v_gene	CDR3aa	CDR3nt
TRBJ1-5	15	.	.	TRBV9	CASSASPGSNQPQHF	TGTGCCAGCAGCGCTTCCCCAGGGAGCAATCAGCCCCAGCATTTT
TRBJ2-3	13	.	.	TRBV6-4	CASSPSYTDTQYF	TGTGCCAGCAGCCCCTCCTACACAGATACGCAGTATTTT
TRBJ1-2	13	TRBD1	.	TRBV19	CASRDREGYGYTF	TGTGCCAGTAGGGACAGGGAGGGTTATGGCTACACCTTC
TRBJ1-2	13	TRBD1	.	TRBV11-3	CASSTRQGNGYTF	TGTGCCAGCAGCACCAGACAGGGGAACGGCTACACCTTC
TRBJ1-5	13	TRBD1	.	TRBV29-1	CSVGDRGGQPQHF	TGCAGCGTTGGGGACAGGGGAGGTCAGCCCCAGCATTTT
TRBJ2-3	12	.	once	TRBV7-2	CASSLYIDTQYF	TGTGCCAGCAGCTTATATATAGATACGCAGTATTTT
TRBJ2-2	14	.	.	TRBV7-2	CASSWALNTGELFF	TGTGCCAGCAGCTGGGCGTTAAACACCGGGGAGCTGTTTTTT
TRBJ2-5	14	TRBD1	few	TRBV15	CATSRDRTQETQYF	TGTGCCACCAGCAGGGACAGGACACAAGAGACCCAGTACTTC
TRBJ2-7	13	.	.	TRBV21-1	CASSSTGSYEQYF	TGTGCCAGCAGCTCGACAGGGAGCTACGAGCAGTACTTC
TRBJ2-7	13	.	.	TRBV9	CASSVDSYYEQYF	TGTGCCAGCAGCGTTGACAGTTACTACGAGCAGTACTTC
TRBJ2-1	15	TRBD2	.	TRBV11-3	CASRLAGFSYNEQFF	TGTGCCAGCAGACTAGCGGGGTTCTCCTACAATGAGCAGTTCTTC
TRBJ2-6	14	.	.	TRBV19	CASSTVSGANVLTF	TGTGCCAGTAGTACCGTCTCTGGGGCCAACGTCCTGACTTTC
TRBJ2-3	15	.	.	TRBV4-1	CASSQQAVSTDTQYF	TGCGCCAGCAGCCAACAAGCGGTTAGCACAGATACGCAGTATTTT
TRBJ1-4	15	TRBD1	.	TRBV9	CASSVGTGGVEKLFF	TGTGCCAGCAGCGTAGGGACAGGGGGCGTCGAAAAACTGTTTTTT
TRBJ1-1	15	.	.	TRBV9	CASSVKAGRDTEAFF	TGTGCCAGCAGCGTAAAAGCCGGGAGGGACACTGAAGCTTTCTTT
TRBJ2-2	13	.	.	TRBV9	CASSATGTGELFF	TGTGCCAGCAGCGCCACAGGGACCGGGGAGCTGTTTTTT
TRBJ2-1	19	TRBD2	.	TRBV5-6	CASSPMVGGTSGPYNEQFF	TGTGCCAGCAGCCCGATGGTGGGAGGGACTAGCGGACCCTACAATGAGCAGTTCTTC
TRBJ2-7	12	TRBD2	.	TRBV2	CASSRTSGRQYF	TGTGCCAGCAGTCGGACTAGCGGGAGGCAGTACTTC
TRBJ2-7	19	TRBD2	once	TRBV4-1	CASSQDPTLSVGGVSEQYF	TGCGCCAGCAGCCAAGATCCGACTTTATCAGTGGGAGGGGTCAGCGAGCAGTACTTC
TRBJ1-1	13	.	.	TRBV4-3	CASSQDRSTEAFF	TGCGCCAGCAGCCAAGATAGGAGCACTGAAGCTTTCTTT
TRBJ2-1	15	TRBD2	.	TRBV11-2	CASSLISFGGAEQFF	TGTGCCAGCAGCTTAATTTCTTTCGGGGGGGCTGAGCAGTTCTTC
TRBJ2-7	14	.	.	TRBV25-1	CASSEYIDRSEQYF	TGTGCCAGCAGTGAATATATTGACAGATCCGAGCAGTACTTC